This T cell receptor beta chain was recovered during a study of cytomegalovirus exposure and HLA in healthy donors. In regard to this clone: Its antigen is not identified.

Study-wide points: A later analysis by the authors found several of the most significant clusters apparently linked to common viral pathogens. The likely origin of a cluster of highly shared sequence variants was a sequencing artifact.

This CDR3 is built from 14 residues. The V and J ends lost 6 bases and 3 bases, in that order; junction bases with no gene match: 10. Germline V CDR1 and CDR2: SQVTM, ANQGSEA. The PCR was carried out with 60 Vbeta primers and 13 Jbeta primers. Sequencing used immunoSEQ multiplex PCR; TCRdb keeps in-frame clones, though not all of them. There are about 35,000 clones in the sample, with more than 3.5% held by the top ten. The rearrangement uses TRBV29-1 and TRBJ1-2; 7 positions agree with TRBD1. The sequenced sample consisted of PBMCs. This clonotype was sampled from a woman between 35 and 50 years old in good health and CMV-seropositive. The CDR3 is CSVGRQGVDYGYTF. The CDR3 region has the DNA TGCAGCGTGGGTAGACAGGGTGTGGACTATGGCTACACCTTC.